This T cell receptor (beta chain) was profiled in a study of cytomegalovirus exposure and HLA in healthy donors. The study, taken as a whole, reports: The authors considered a cluster of highly shared sequence variants likely to be a sequencing artifact.

Germline assignment: CDR1 LNHDA and CDR2 SQIVND (reference sequence). CDR3 length: 16 residues. V gave up 2 bases and J gave up 2 bases, with 14 bases separating them. The primer mix had 60 Vbeta and 13 Jbeta primers. Assay used: immunoSEQ multiplex PCR; TCRdb lists only in-frame clones, some missing. The sample has 150,000 to 200,000 clones, about 83% seen once. This clone has just a few counts. Its antigen is not identified. Material for sequencing was PBMCs. The V gene is TRBV19, the J gene TRBJ2-3; D is perhaps TRBD2 (6 bases). The receptor was isolated from a woman aged 30 to 39 in good health and CMV-seropositive. Here the CDR3 DNA reads TGTGCCAGTAGTATATACGGGGACTTCTACACAGATACGCAGTATTTT. Its translation: CASSIYGDFYTDTQYF.